This T cell receptor beta chain stems from a study of cytomegalovirus exposure and HLA in healthy donors. Study context: The 100 to 150 validation repertoires and the roughly 690 first-cohort repertoires shared a platform, a later analysis reported.

Sequencing was performed with immunoSEQ multiplex PCR; in TCRdb, only in-frame clones are kept and a portion is missing. The sample consists of some 85,000 clones, around 96% of them appearing once. Comment on this clone: Its antigen remains unknown.

The CDR3 has 15 amino acids. V was clipped by 2 bases and J by 11 bases; unmatched bases: 11. Germline CDR1 is SGDLS and CDR2 is YYNGEE. Whole-study findings and limits: In the 130 or so validation repertoires, approximately 93% of cluster scores exceeded 0, per a later analysis. Specific recognition of CMV antigens was confirmed in vitro for a few chains (all CMV-associated). Most observed TCR sequences were rare, whereas some public TCRs were detected in many donors.

The clonotype originates from a woman aged 18-30 years in good health and CMV-seronegative. This rearrangement joins TRBV9 to TRBJ1-1; 11 bases are a match to TRBD1. The sample taken for sequencing was PBMCs. CDR3 region: CASSVGTGGIHAAFF. In nucleotides, the CDR3 is TGTGCCAGCAGCGTTGGGACAGGGGGAATTCACGCCGCTTTCTTT.